The clone carrying this TCR beta chain was seen more than once but under ten times. This record belongs to a study of blood T cell repertoires in COVID-19. About the study: Samples representing acute and convalescent COVID-19 were sourced from the United States, Italy and Spain. T cells, B-cell-depleted T cells, or PBMCs provided the cDNA or gDNA that served as material.

Data came from immunoSEQ multiplex PCR; TCRdb stores just in-frame clones and leaves some out. The sample contains about 69,000 clones, about four fifths of which appear only once. Per germline, CDR1 SNHLY and CDR2 FYNNEI. CDR3 length: 15 residues. Trimming took off 1 base at V and 6 bases at J, with 13 bases between the two ends. The sequence derives from a human donor in a cohort sampled during active COVID-19. The chain recombines TRBV2 with TRBJ1-5, with D possibly TRBD1 on 5 matching bases. The sequenced sample consisted of peripheral blood. In nucleotides, the CDR3 is TGTGCCAGCAGTGAAGGGGCAGGGTTCGGTCAGCCCCAGCATTTT. Its translation is CASSEGAGFGQPQHF. The whole variable domain, remainder taken from reference TRBV2 and TRBJ1-5, is EPEVTQTPSHQVTQMGQEVILRCVPISNHLYFYWYRQILGQKVEFLVSFYNNEISEKSEIFDDQFSVERPDGSNFTLKIRSTKLEDSAMYFCASSEGAGFGQPQHFGDGTRLSIL.